A single sample is the source of the 21 T cell receptor beta chains below, sequenced in a study of blood T cell repertoires in COVID-19. Method: immunoSEQ multiplex PCR; TCRdb's copy keeps in-frame clones and lacks some. This sample carries roughly 220,000 clones, around 80% of them seen once, and the ten largest clones take 15%. What was sequenced was PBMCs or T cells enriched from blood (not recorded which). These receptors were obtained from a man aged 40-50 years who had recovered from COVID-19.

The chain combines TRBV5-1 with TRBJ1-5; 8 nucleotides match TRBD1. The germline V gene encodes CDR1 SGHRS and CDR2 YFSETQ. The ends lost 4 bases at V and 6 bases at J; junction bases unmatched: 6. This CDR3 region has 14 residues. The CDR3 protein is CASSPSGGSQPQHF. The CDR3 DNA sequence: TGCGCCAGCAGCCCCTCAGGGGGCAGTCAGCCCCAGCATTTT.

The rearrangement joins TRBV6-1 to TRBJ2-7, with a possible D match to TRBD1 (5 bases). Deletions cut 1 base from V and 2 bases from J, with 9 bases between. The CDR3 covers 14 residues. Germline V CDR1 and CDR2: MNHNS, SASEGT. The CDR3 DNA follows: TGTGCCAGCAGTGAAGAAAAGGGGACCTACGAGCAGTACTTC. Amino acid sequence: CASSEEKGTYEQYF.

The CDR3 bases are TGTGCCAGTAGTACGTCGGGGGGGCAGCATTTT. It specifies CASSTSGGQHF. The chain employs TRBV19 and TRBJ1-5; D might be TRBD1 (5 bases). V lost 4 bases and J 13 bases, leaving 11 bases between the germline ends. CDR3 length equals 11 residues. Germline assignment: CDR1 LNHDA and CDR2 SQIVND (reference sequence). Complete variable domain (other parts from reference TRBV19 and TRBJ1-5): DGGITQSPKYLFRKEGQNVTLSCEQNLNHDAMYWYRQDPGQGLRLIYYSQIVNDFQKGDIAEGYSVSREKKESFPLTVTSAQKNPTAFYLCASSTSGGQHFGDGTRLSIL.

This chain joins TRBV5-4 and TRBJ2-5; TRBD1 matches at 7 bases. Per the germline V gene, CDR1 is SGHNT and CDR2 is YYREEE (reference sequence). The CDR3 length is 13 residues. V shed 6 bases, J shed 2 bases, and the junction held 4 bases outside the gene matches. CDR3 bases: TGTGCCAGCACCCGACAGGGACAAGAGACCCAGTACTTC. This codes for CASTRQGQETQYF.

V usage is TRBV7-3 and J usage is TRBJ1-2, with 9 bases identical to TRBD1. This CDR3 spans 13 amino acids. Germline V lookup: CDR1 SGHTA, CDR2 FQGTGA. With 6 bases clipped from V and 6 bases from J, the junction kept 5 bases outside the gene matches. CDR3 residues: CASSRGQGDGYTF. The DNA for the CDR3 is TGTGCCAGCAGTCGGGGACAGGGAGATGGCTACACCTTC.

The CDR3, as DNA: TGTGCCAGCAGCTTAGAAGTCACAGGCGGCTTTAACACTGAAGCTTTCTTT. It codes for CASSLEVTGGFNTEAFF. The chain combines TRBV7-9 with TRBJ1-1; possible D gene TRBD1, 5 bases. Germline loops: CDR1 SEHNR, CDR2 FQNEAQ (reference sequence). V lost 1 base and J lost 2, with 17 bases in between. The CDR3 extends over 17 amino acids.

The chain links TRBV5-4 to TRBJ1-1; D uncertain. Germline V lookup: CDR1 SGHNT, CDR2 YYREEE (reference sequence). CDR3 length: 13 amino acids. V lost 1 base and J 0 bases, leaving 4 bases between the germline ends. Here the CDR3 reads CASSLYLNTEAFF. The CDR3 nucleotides read TGTGCCAGCAGCTTGTACTTGAACACTGAAGCTTTCTTT.

The V and J genes are TRBV6-5 and TRBJ2-7; D gene uncertain. CDR1 is MNHEY, CDR2 SVGAGI, per germline. V lost 8 bases and J 3 bases, leaving 5 bases between the germline ends. This CDR3 has 10 residues. CDR3 protein: CASLSYEQYF. Written as DNA, the CDR3 is TGTGCCAGCCTCAGCTACGAGCAGTACTTC.

The chain couples TRBV24-1 to TRBJ2-6; D is perhaps TRBD1 (6 bases). Germline V gene lookup returns CDR1 KGHDR and CDR2 SFDVKD. Between the trimmed V and J ends, which lost 5 bases and 2 bases, there was a span of 9 bases. The CDR3 totals 15 residues. For the CDR3, the DNA is TGTGCCACCAGTGGTGGGGGCGCTGGGGCCAACGTCCTGACTTTC. Its translation: CATSGGGAGANVLTF.

This clone appeared a single time. The J gene is TRBJ1-1, the V gene TRBV7-9; no clear D. Trimming took off 1 base at V and 4 bases at J, with 13 bases between the two ends. Germline V gene data show CDR1 as SEHNR and CDR2 as FQNEAQ (reference sequence). The length of the CDR3 is 15 residues. CDR3 coding DNA: TGTGCCAGCAGCTTAGGTCCCCCGGGGTTCACTGAAGCTTTCTTT. Its translation: CASSLGPPGFTEAFF. Full variable domain (rest looked up from reference TRBV7-9 and TRBJ1-1): DTGVSQNPRHKITKRGQNVTFRCDPISEHNRLYWYRQTLGQGPEFLTYFQNEAQLEKSRLLSDRFSAERPKGSFSTLEIQRTEQGDSAMYLCASSLGPPGFTEAFFGQGTRLTVV.

The rearrangement links TRBV28 to TRBJ2-7; 8 bases are shared with TRBD2. J gave up 3 bases and V 4 bases, and 5 bases lay outside the gene matches. Germline loops: CDR1 MDHEN, CDR2 SYDVKM. This CDR3 region has 14 residues. The CDR3 DNA sequence: TGTGCCAGCAGTTATGCTAGCGGGTACTACGAGCAGTACTTC. This encodes CASSYASGYYEQYF.

This clone was recorded once. This chain joins TRBV7-3 and TRBJ1-1, with D possibly TRBD1 on 6 matching bases. The germline V gene encodes CDR1 SGHTA and CDR2 FQGTGA. V was cut by 5 bases and J by 4 bases, with 14 bases left in between. This CDR3 has 14 amino acids. CDR3 nucleotides: TGTGCCAGCAGCCAATCCACAGGGACCACTGAAGCTTTCTTT. This codes for CASSQSTGTTEAFF.

The chain links TRBV19 to TRBJ1-2; D call uncertain. The CDR3 loop spans 13 amino acids. Trimming cost V 5 bases and J 6 bases, with 13 bases left between them. CDR1 LNHDA and CDR2 SQIVND come from the germline V gene (reference sequence). CDR3 DNA: TGTGCCAGTAGTCTCCGGGAGGGTCATGGCTACACCTTC. It encodes CASSLREGHGYTF.

The chain uses TRBV29-1 and TRBJ2-2; 8 positions agree with TRBD1. Germline CDR1 is SQVTM and CDR2 is ANQGSEA. The CDR3 runs 14 residues. V trimming: 7 bases; J trimming: 6 bases; junction bases outside the gene matches: 10. CDR3 in DNA: TGCAGCGGCGCTGGACAGGGCCCTTCCGGGGAGCTGTTTTTT. It encodes CSGAGQGPSGELFF.

This clone was recorded once. The rearrangement links TRBV7-3 to TRBJ2-7; TRBD1 aligns across 10 bases. With 5 bases clipped from V and 7 bases from J, the junction kept 11 bases outside the gene matches. Germline CDR1 is SGHTA and CDR2 is FQGTGA. The CDR3 contains 15 residues. Written as DNA, the CDR3 is TGTGCCAGCAGCACCCAGGGGACAGGGGCCCTGGAGCAGTACTTC. Amino acid sequence: CASSTQGTGALEQYF. The variable domain in full, completed from reference TRBV7-3 and TRBJ2-7, reads GAGVSQTPSNKVTEKGKYVELRCDPISGHTALYWYRQSLGQGPEFLIYFQGTGAADDSGLPNDRFFAVRPEGSVSTLKIQRTERGDSAVYLCASSTQGTGALEQYFGPGTRLTVT.

This chain links TRBV5-1 with TRBJ2-7, with a tentative D call TRBD1 (6 bases). In germline, CDR1 is SGHRS, CDR2 YFSETQ. The V gene lost 2 bases and the J gene lost 3 bases, with 12 bases spanning the gap. CDR3 length equals 14 residues. The CDR3 region has the DNA TGCGCCAGCAGCTTAGGACAGCCACTCTACGAGCAGTACTTC. This encodes CASSLGQPLYEQYF. The full variable domain, its missing parts supplied by reference TRBV5-1 and TRBJ2-7, is KAGVTQTPRYLIKTRGQQVTLSCSPISGHRSVSWYQQTPGQGLQFLFEYFSETQRNKGNFPGRFSGRQFSNSRSEMNVSTLELGDSALYLCASSLGQPLYEQYFGPGTRLTVT.

The genes are TRBV27 and TRBJ2-5; 10 positions agree with TRBD2. V lost 6 bases, J lost 5 bases, and 21 bases stayed unmatched. CDR3 length equals 19 residues. CDR1 MNHEY and CDR2 SMNVEV come from the germline V gene (reference sequence). The CDR3 region is CASRYRGQTAGGSRETQYF. The CDR3 nucleotides read TGTGCCAGCAGGTACAGGGGACAGACAGCGGGAGGGTCCAGGGAGACCCAGTACTTC.

The genes are TRBV3-1 (or the pseudogene TRBV3-2) and TRBJ2-1, with D possibly TRBD2 on 5 matching bases. The CDR3 has 15 residues. V lost 4 bases, J lost 8 bases, and 18 bases lay in between. CDR1 LGHDT and CDR2 YNNKEL come from the germline V gene (reference sequence). The CDR3, as DNA: TGTGCCAGCAGCCCTCCCGTTGGGAGACGTGATGAGCAGTTCTTC. This gives the protein CASSPPVGRRDEQFF.

The rearrangement uses TRBV4-1 and TRBJ1-2, with a weak D call TRBD1 (5 bases). CDR1 is MGHRA and CDR2 is YSYEKL in the germline V gene. There are 11 residues in the CDR3. V was trimmed by 1 base and J by 8 bases, leaving 5 bases between them. CDR3 sequence: CASSQAGGYTF. For the CDR3, the DNA is TGCGCCAGCAGCCAAGCAGGGGGCTACACCTTC.

This clone was observed a single time. This chain joins TRBV20-1 and TRBJ2-3; 8 nucleotides line up with TRBD2. The V gene's germline CDR1 is DFQATT and CDR2 SNEGSKA (reference sequence). The V and J ends lost 5 bases and 6 bases, in that order; junction bases with no gene match: 10. The CDR3 consists of 14 residues. The CDR3, as DNA: TGCAGTGCTGGTGGGAGCGGGAGTTCGGATACGCAGTATTTT. It is translated as CSAGGSGSSDTQYF.

The genes are TRBV2 and TRBJ1-1, with 11 bases identical to TRBD1. J was trimmed by 2 bases and V by 6 bases; bases with no gene match: 11. CDR3 length equals 17 residues. CDR1 SNHLY and CDR2 FYNNEI come from the germline V gene. The CDR3 loop is CASRPRRGQGVNTEAFF. The CDR3 nucleotides are TGTGCCAGCAGGCCCAGACGGGGACAGGGGGTAAACACTGAAGCTTTCTTT.